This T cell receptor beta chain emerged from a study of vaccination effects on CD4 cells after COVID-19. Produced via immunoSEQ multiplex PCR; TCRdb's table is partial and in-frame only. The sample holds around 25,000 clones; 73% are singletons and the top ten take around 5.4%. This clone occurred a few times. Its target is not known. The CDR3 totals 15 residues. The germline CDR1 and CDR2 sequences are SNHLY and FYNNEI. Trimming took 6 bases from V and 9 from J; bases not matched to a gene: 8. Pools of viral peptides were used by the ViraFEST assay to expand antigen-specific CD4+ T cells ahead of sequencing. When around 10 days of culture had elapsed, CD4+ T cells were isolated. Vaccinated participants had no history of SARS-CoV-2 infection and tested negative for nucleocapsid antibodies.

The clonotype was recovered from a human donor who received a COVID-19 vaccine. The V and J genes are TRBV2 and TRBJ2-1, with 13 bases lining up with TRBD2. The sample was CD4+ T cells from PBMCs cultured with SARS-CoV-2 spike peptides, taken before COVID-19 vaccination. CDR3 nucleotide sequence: TGTGCCAGCAGGAAACTAGCGGGAGGGCGTATTGAGCAGTTCTTC. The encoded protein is CASRKLAGGRIEQFF.